These 2 T cell receptor beta chains came from one sample sequenced in a study of radiotherapy plus CTLA-4 blockade in lung cancer. The data were produced by immunoSEQ multiplex PCR, yet TCRdb's version contains in-frame clones alone and is incomplete. Of about 66,000 clones listed, about four fifths were seen once; the top ten hold less than 4.5%. The sequencing used peripheral blood, collected from a patient treated with radiotherapy plus ipilimumab. The origin of the receptors is a human donor with non-small cell lung cancer who had a partial response to radiotherapy plus ipilimumab.

V usage is TRBV5-8 and J usage is TRBJ1-2, with D maybe TRBD1 (5 bases). The germline CDR1 and CDR2 sequences are SGHTS and YDEGEE. The CDR3 is 13 amino acids. Deletions cut 4 bases from V and 1 base from J, with 8 bases between. CDR3 sequence (DNA): TGTGCCAGCAGCCCAAGGGGTAACTATGGCTACACCTTC. Its translation: CASSPRGNYGYTF.

This clone was recorded only once. This sequence joins TRBV30 and TRBJ2-3; TRBD2 agrees at 7 bases. CDR1 and CDR2 (germline): GTSNPN, SVGIG (reference sequence). V shed 0 bases, J shed 0 bases, and the junction held 3 bases outside the gene matches. This CDR3 has 15 residues. In DNA, the CDR3 is TGTGCCTGGAGTGTAGACGGGAGGAGCACAGATACGCAGTATTTT. It codes for CAWSVDGRSTDTQYF.